The clone carrying this T cell receptor beta chain has more than one count but fewer than ten. This record belongs to a study of T-cell reconstitution after alpha-beta-depleted transplantation in children. Using unique molecular identifiers, the investigators prepared the TCRbeta library. One entry per CDR3 protein results from TCRdb running MiXCR on the PCR reads. The sample records a few hundred thousand distinct CDR3 sequences, 10% being singletons. Germline V CDR1 and CDR2: MNHEY, SVGAGI. The CDR3 covers 18 residues. Deletions cut 2 bases from V and 0 bases from J, with 16 bases between. The sequence derives from a human donor who donated a stem cell graft to a child with acute lymphoblastic leukemia. This chain joins TRBV6-5 and TRBJ2-2; the D gene is possibly TRBD2 (5 bases). The starting material was PBMCs from the stem cell graft donor, obtained from the stem cell graft. The CDR3 region is CASSYPQGSPANTGELFF. The CDR3 region has the DNA TGTGCCAGCAGTTACCCTCAAGGGAGTCCCGCGAACACCGGGGAGCTGTTTTTT.